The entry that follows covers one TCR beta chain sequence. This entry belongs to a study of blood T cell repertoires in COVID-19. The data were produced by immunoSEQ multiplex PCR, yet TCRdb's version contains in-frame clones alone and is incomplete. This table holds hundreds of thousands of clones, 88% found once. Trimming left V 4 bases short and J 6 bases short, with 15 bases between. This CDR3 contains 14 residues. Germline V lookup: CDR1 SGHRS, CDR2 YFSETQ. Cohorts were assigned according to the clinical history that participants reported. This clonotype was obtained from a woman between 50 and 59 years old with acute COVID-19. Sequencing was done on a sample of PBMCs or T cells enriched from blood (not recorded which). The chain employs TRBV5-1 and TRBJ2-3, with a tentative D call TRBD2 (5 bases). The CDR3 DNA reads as TGCGCCAGCAGCACCAACCCAGCGGCGGATACGCAGTATTTT. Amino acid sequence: CASSTNPAADTQYF. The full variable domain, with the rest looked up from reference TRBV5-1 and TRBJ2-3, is KAGVTQTPRYLIKTRGQQVTLSCSPISGHRSVSWYQQTPGQGLQFLFEYFSETQRNKGNFPGRFSGRQFSNSRSEMNVSTLELGDSALYLCASSTNPAADTQYFGPGTRLTVL.